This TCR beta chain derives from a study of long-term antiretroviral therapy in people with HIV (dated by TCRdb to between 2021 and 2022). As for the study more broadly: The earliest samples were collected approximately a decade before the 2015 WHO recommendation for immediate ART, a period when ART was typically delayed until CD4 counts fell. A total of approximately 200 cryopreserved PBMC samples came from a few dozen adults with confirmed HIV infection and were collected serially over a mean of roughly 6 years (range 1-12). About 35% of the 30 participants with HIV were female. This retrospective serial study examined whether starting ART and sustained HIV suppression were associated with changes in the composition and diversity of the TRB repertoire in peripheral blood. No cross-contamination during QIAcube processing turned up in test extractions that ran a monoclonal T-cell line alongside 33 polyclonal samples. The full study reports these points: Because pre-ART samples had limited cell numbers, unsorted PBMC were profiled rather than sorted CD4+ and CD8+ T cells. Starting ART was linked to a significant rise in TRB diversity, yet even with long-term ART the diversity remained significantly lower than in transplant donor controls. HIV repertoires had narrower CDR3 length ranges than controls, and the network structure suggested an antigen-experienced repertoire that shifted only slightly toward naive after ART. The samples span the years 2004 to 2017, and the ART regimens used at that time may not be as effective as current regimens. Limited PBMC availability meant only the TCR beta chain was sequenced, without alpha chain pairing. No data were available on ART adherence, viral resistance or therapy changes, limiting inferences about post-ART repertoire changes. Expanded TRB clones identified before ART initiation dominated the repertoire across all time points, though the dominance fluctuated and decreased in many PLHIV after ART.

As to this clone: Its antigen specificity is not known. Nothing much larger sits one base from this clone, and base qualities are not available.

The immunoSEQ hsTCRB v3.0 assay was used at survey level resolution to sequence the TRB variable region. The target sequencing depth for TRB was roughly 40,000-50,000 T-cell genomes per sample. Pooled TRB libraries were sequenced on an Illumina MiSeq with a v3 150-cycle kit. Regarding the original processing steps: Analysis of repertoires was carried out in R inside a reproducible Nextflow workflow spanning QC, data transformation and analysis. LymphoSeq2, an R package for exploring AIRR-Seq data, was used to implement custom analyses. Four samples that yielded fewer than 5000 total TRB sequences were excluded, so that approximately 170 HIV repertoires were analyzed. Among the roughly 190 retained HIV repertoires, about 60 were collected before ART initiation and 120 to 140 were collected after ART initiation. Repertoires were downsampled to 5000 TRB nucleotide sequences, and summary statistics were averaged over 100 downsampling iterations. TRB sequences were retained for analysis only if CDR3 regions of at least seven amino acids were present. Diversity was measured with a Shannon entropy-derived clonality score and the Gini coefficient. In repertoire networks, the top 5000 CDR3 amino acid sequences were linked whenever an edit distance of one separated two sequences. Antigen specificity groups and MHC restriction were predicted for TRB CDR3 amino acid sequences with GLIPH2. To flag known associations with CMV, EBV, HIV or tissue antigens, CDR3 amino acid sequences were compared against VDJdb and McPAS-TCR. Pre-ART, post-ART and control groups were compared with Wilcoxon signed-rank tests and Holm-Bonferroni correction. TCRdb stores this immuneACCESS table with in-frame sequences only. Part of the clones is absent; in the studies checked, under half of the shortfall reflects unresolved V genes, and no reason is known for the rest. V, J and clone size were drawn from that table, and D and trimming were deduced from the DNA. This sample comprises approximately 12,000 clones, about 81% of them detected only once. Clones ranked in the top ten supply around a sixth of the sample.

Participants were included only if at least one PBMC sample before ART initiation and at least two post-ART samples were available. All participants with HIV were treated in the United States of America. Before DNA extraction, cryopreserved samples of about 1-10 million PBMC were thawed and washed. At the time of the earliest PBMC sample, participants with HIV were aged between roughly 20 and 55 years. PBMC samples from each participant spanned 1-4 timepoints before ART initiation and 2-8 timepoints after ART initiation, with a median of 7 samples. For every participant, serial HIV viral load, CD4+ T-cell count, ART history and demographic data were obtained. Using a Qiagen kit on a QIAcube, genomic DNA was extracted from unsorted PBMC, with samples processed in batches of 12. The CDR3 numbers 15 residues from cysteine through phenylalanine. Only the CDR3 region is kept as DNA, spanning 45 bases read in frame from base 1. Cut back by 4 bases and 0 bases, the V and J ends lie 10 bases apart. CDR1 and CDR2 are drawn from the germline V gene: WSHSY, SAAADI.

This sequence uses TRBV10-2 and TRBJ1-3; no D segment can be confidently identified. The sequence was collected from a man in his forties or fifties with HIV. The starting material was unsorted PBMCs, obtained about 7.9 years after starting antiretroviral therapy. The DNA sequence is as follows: TGCGCCAGCAGTGCTTTCCCGGGCTCTGGAAACACCATATATTTT. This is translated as CASSAFPGSGNTIYF.